Presented here are 15 T cell receptor beta chains from one specimen sequenced in a study of CD8 T cells in ankylosing spondylitis (dated by TCRdb to 2017 to 2019). The library was built by means of 5' RACE. The reads were generated on an Illumina HiSeq 2500. In TCRdb, the public reads were trimmed at Q25 with fastp and aligned with MiXCR, with productive beta chains retained. CDR3 protein duplicates are merged, each entry listing the most common genes and DNA. The sample records approximately 200,000 distinct CDR3 sequences, 9.5% to 15% of which are singletons. The top ten constitute about 15% of the sample. Material for sequencing was blood, either unsorted or a sorted T cell fraction (not recorded which). The receptors derive from a male donor with ankylosing spondylitis or in good health (not recorded which).

The chain has TRBV7-6 and TRBJ2-4; 8 positions agree with TRBD2. Germline CDR1 SGHVS, CDR2 FNYEAQ. V gave up 5 bases and J gave up 8 bases; unmatched junction bases: 8. The CDR3 is 14 residues long. The CDR3, as DNA: TGTGCCAGCAGCCCCCGGGGGGGTGAGGACATTCAGTACTTC. This gives the protein CASSPRGGEDIQYF.

This clonotype has only a few counts. The chain recombines TRBV6-1 with TRBJ2-1; 10 positions agree with TRBD2. Germline V lookup: CDR1 MNHNS, CDR2 SASEGT. The J segment lost 6 bases and the V segment lost 6 bases, leaving 8 bases of the junction unmatched. The CDR3 has 15 residues. CDR3 sequence: CASSLGTSAFNEQFF. The CDR3 coding sequence is TGTGCCAGCAGCCTTGGGACTAGCGCCTTCAATGAGCAGTTCTTC.

There are many counts of this clonotype. This chain joins TRBV6-6 and TRBJ1-2; D not certain. Deletions cut 0 bases from V and 4 bases from J, with 6 bases between. This CDR3 has 13 amino acids. Germline V CDR1 and CDR2: MNHNY, SVGAGI (reference sequence). CDR3 sequence: CASSYSQVYGYTF. Here the CDR3 DNA reads TGTGCCAGCAGTTACTCGCAAGTCTATGGCTACACCTTC.

This clonotype has a count of ten or more. J is TRBJ1-2 and V is TRBV5-1; 9 bases fit TRBD1. Germline values: CDR1 SGHRS, CDR2 YFSETQ. With V trimmed by 2 bases and J by 8 bases, 7 bases remained unmatched. The CDR3 is 14 residues long. CDR3 amino acids: CASSFVQGARGYTF. CDR3 DNA: TGCGCCAGCAGCTTTGTACAGGGGGCGCGAGGCTACACCTTC.

The V gene is TRBV6-5, the J gene TRBJ1-1; weak D call: TRBD1 (5 bases). The CDR3 sequence is 15 residues long. The V end was cut by 4 bases, the J end by 1 base, with 13 bases between. CDR1 and CDR2 from the germline V gene are MNHEY and SVGAGI. CDR3 DNA sequence: TGTGCCAGCAGTTTTTCCGGGACGGCGAACACTGAAGCTTTCTTT. This gives the protein CASSFSGTANTEAFF.

The chain is built from TRBV6-1 and TRBJ1-6; TRBD1 might be the D (6 bases). The CDR3 has 16 residues. Germline V gives CDR1 MNHNS, CDR2 SASEGT. Trimming left V 5 bases short and J 0 bases short, with 11 bases between. The CDR3 loop reads CASSPGQSSYNSPLHF. In DNA form, the CDR3 reads TGTGCCAGCAGTCCTGGACAGAGCTCCTATAATTCACCCCTCCACTTT.

This clonotype was seen a handful of times. Since a much larger clone is just one base distant, this may be a read error. This chain joins TRBV7-2 and TRBJ2-7, with TRBD1 matching over 12 bases. The CDR3 runs to 15 residues. Germline V gene lookup returns CDR1 SGHTA and CDR2 FQGNSA. Trimming cost V 3 bases and J 5 bases; bases outside gene matches: 5. CDR3 sequence: CASSFPGQGANEQYF. The CDR3 coding sequence is TGTGCCAGCAGCTTCCCGGGACAGGGGGCTAACGAGCAGTACTTC.

This clonotype turned up a few times. V and J are TRBV10-2 and TRBJ1-5; D unclear. CDR3 length: 14 amino acids. V was cut by 3 bases and J by 3 bases, with 9 bases left in between. CDR1 is WSHSY and CDR2 is SAAADI in the germline V gene. CDR3 residues: CASSELGPNQPQHF. The CDR3 nucleotides read TGCGCCAGCAGTGAACTGGGCCCCAATCAGCCCCAGCATTTT.

The V gene is TRBV7-9, the J gene TRBJ2-1, with D possibly TRBD1 on 6 matching bases. The CDR3 is made up of 15 amino acids. V lost 3 bases, J lost 7 bases, and 16 bases lay in between. Germline V gene data show CDR1 as SEHNR and CDR2 as FQNEAQ (reference sequence). The CDR3 bases are TGTGCCAGCAGCTTGGCACAGGGAAATAGGAATGAGCAGTTCTTC. This translates into CASSLAQGNRNEQFF.

Ten or more counts support this clonotype. The gene calls are TRBV6-4 and TRBJ2-3, with D uncertain. Trimming left V 0 bases short and J 5 bases short, with 12 bases between. In germline, CDR1 is MRHNA, CDR2 SNTAGT. The CDR3 runs 15 residues. The CDR3 region has the DNA TGTGCCAGCAGTGACTCCGGAAGCTCGGGAGATACGCAGTATTTT. It codes for CASSDSGSSGDTQYF.

This clonotype was found a few times. This chain joins TRBV12-3 or TRBV12-4 and TRBJ2-5; 9 bases match TRBD2. CDR3 length equals 15 residues. The V and J ends lost 5 bases and 4 bases, in that order; junction bases with no gene match: 8. The CDR3 reads CASSHTREGGETQYF. The CDR3 DNA sequence: TGTGCCAGCAGTCACACGCGGGAGGGTGGAGAGACCCAGTACTTC.

The table lists this clonotype with a few counts. The chain recombines TRBV7-6 with TRBJ1-1; D gene ambiguous. V shed 1 base and J shed 0 bases, with 9 bases lying between them. CDR1 is SGHVS and CDR2 is FNYEAQ in the germline V gene. The CDR3 has 15 amino acids. The CDR3 spells CASSLVVHMNTEAFF. CDR3 bases: TGTGCCAGCAGCTTAGTCGTGCACATGAACACTGAAGCTTTCTTT.

This clonotype has just one count. The chain is built from TRBV18 and TRBJ1-1; D is uncertain. The germline V and J ends were trimmed by 3 bases and 4 bases, with 6 bases remaining between them. Germline CDR1 reads KGHSH; CDR2 reads LQKENI. The CDR3 is 12 residues long. This CDR3 is CASSPAGTEAFF. The CDR3 DNA follows: TGTGCCAGCTCACCGGCTGGCACTGAAGCTTTCTTT.

This clonotype occurred a few times. The gene calls are TRBV6-5 and TRBJ2-7; D may be TRBD2 (5 bases). The CDR3 is 13 amino acids. Germline V lookup: CDR1 MNHEY, CDR2 SVGAGI. The germline V and J ends were trimmed by 2 bases and 4 bases, with 9 bases remaining between them. Here the CDR3 reads CASSYGEFYEQYF. CDR3 sequence (DNA): TGTGCCAGCAGTTACGGGGAGTTTTACGAGCAGTACTTC.

A few counts support this clonotype. The V and J genes are TRBV2 and TRBJ2-1; D uncertain. V was trimmed by 3 bases and J by 2 bases, leaving 20 bases between them. Per germline, CDR1 SNHLY and CDR2 FYNNEI. The CDR3 has 18 amino acids. CDR3 coding DNA: TGTGCCAGCAGTGAGATGGAATCTTACTCCAAGCCCTACAATGAGCAGTTCTTC. It is translated as CASSEMESYSKPYNEQFF.